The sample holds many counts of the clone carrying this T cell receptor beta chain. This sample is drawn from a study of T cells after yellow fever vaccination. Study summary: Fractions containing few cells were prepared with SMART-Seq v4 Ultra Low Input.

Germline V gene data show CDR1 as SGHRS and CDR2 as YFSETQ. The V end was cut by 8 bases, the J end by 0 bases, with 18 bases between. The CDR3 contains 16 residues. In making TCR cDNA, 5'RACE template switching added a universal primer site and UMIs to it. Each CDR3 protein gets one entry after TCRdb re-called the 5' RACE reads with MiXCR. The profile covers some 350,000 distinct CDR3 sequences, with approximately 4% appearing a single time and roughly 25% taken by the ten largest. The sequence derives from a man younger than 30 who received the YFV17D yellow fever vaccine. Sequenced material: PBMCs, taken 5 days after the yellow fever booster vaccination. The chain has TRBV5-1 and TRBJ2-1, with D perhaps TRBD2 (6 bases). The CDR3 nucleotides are TGCGCCAGTACCCTTTCGGGCGGGGCCTCCTACAATGAGCAGTTCTTC. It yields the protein CASTLSGGASYNEQFF.